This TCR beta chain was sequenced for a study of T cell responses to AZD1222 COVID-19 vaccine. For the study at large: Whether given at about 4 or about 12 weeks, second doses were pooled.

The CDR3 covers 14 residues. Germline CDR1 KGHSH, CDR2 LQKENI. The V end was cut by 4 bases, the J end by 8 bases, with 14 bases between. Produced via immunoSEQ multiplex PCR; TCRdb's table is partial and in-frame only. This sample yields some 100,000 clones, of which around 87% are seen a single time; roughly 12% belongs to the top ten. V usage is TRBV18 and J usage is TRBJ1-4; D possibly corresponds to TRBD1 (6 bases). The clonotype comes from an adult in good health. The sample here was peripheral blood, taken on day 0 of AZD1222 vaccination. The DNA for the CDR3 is TGTGCCAGCTCACACAGGGATCAAGGGGAAAAACTGTTTTTT. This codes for CASSHRDQGEKLFF.